The rows below give T cell receptor beta chains drawn from one sample of a study of T cells after yellow fever vaccination. TCRdb passed the 5' RACE reads through MiXCR, listing each CDR3 protein once. The sample carries about 230,000 distinct CDR3 sequences, around 6.7% recorded once. This specimen consisted of CD4+ T cells sorted from PBMCs, obtained on the day of the yellow fever booster vaccination. Receptor source: a man younger than 40 who received the YFV17D yellow fever vaccine. CDR3s include the opening cysteine and the closing phenylalanine or tryptophan. The D gene is left open where the match is weak. Size is omitted from some rows. Given values are once, few, many or a class for expanded clones.

size: many
J: TRBJ2-7
D: .
V: TRBV6-5
DNA: TGTGCCAGCAGCAGGGGGGGGGCGTACGAGCAGTACTTC
CDR3: CASSRGGAYEQYF

size: few
J: TRBJ2-7
D: .
V: TRBV12-3/TRBV12-4
DNA: TGTGCCAGCAGCCCATTGGGACATTACTACGAGCAGTACTTC
CDR3: CASSPLGHYYEQYF

size: .
J: TRBJ2-5
D: .
V: TRBV28
DNA: TGTGCCAGCAGTTTATATGCCAGTCAAGAGACCCAGTACTTC
CDR3: CASSLYASQETQYF

size: few
J: TRBJ2-3
D: TRBD2
V: TRBV5-1
DNA: TGCGCCAGCAGCTCCCTGACTAGCGGGAGGGCCATAACAGATACGCAGTATTTT
CDR3: CASSSLTSGRAITDTQYF

size: many
J: TRBJ2-7
D: .
V: TRBV6-5
DNA: TGTGCCAGCACCAGGGGGCGGGGGCAAAGCTCCTACGAGCAGTACTTC
CDR3: CASTRGRGQSSYEQYF

size: .
J: TRBJ2-5
D: .
V: TRBV20-1
DNA: TGCAGTGCCTCCGACCTGGGAGAGACCCAGTACTTC
CDR3: CSASDLGETQYF

size: .
J: TRBJ2-2
D: .
V: TRBV4-2
DNA: TGTGCCAGCAGCCAGGACTCCGCGAACACCGGGGAGCTGTTTTTT
CDR3: CASSQDSANTGELFF

size: .
J: TRBJ1-4
D: .
V: TRBV6-5
DNA: TGTGCCAGCAGTTACACAACTAATGAAAAACTGTTTTTT
CDR3: CASSYTTNEKLFF

size: many
J: TRBJ2-7
D: TRBD2
V: TRBV28
DNA: TGTGCCAGCAGAGGGACTAGCGAATCCTACGAGCAGTACTTC
CDR3: CASRGTSESYEQYF

size: few
J: TRBJ2-6
D: .
V: TRBV5-6
DNA: TGTGCCAGCAAGGAAGGGCCCACTGGGGCCAACGTCCTGACTTTC
CDR3: CASKEGPTGANVLTF

size: .
J: TRBJ1-4
D: .
V: TRBV28
DNA: TGTGCCAGCAGTTTTTCATCCGGGGGATCAACTAATGAAAAACTGTTTTTT
CDR3: CASSFSSGGSTNEKLFF

size: few
J: TRBJ2-1
D: .
V: TRBV19
DNA: TGTGCCAGTATAGGGGGAGGACTCGACGGACACAATGAGCAGTTCTTC
CDR3: CASIGGGLDGHNEQFF

size: .
J: TRBJ1-2
D: .
V: TRBV9
DNA: TGTGCCAGCAGCGTTTCGGGGCTGGGAGACTATGGCTACACCTTC
CDR3: CASSVSGLGDYGYTF

size: many
J: TRBJ2-1
D: TRBD1
V: TRBV20-1
DNA: TGCAGTGCTAGCTTAGGACAGGGGTACGATGAGCAGTTCTTC
CDR3: CSASLGQGYDEQFF

size: few
J: TRBJ2-2
D: TRBD2
V: TRBV7-2
DNA: TGTGCCAGCAGCAAGACCGGGACTAGCAACACCGGGGAGCTGTTTTTT
CDR3: CASSKTGTSNTGELFF

size: few
J: TRBJ2-6
D: .
V: TRBV7-6
DNA: TGTGCCAGCAGCTTAATGGGGCCCAGCTCTGGGGCCAACGTCCTGACTTTC
CDR3: CASSLMGPSSGANVLTF

size: .
J: TRBJ1-1
D: .
V: TRBV5-6
DNA: TGTGCCAGCAGCGGGTTACAGGACTTGAACACTGAAGCTTTCTTT
CDR3: CASSGLQDLNTEAFF

size: few
J: TRBJ2-3
D: TRBD2
V: TRBV29-1
DNA: TGCAGCGTTGGACTAGCGGGCAGGAAGGGCACAGATACGCAGTATTTT
CDR3: CSVGLAGRKGTDTQYF

size: .
J: TRBJ2-1
D: TRBD2
V: TRBV5-1
DNA: TGCGCCAGCATCACGGGAGGGCCCCATGAGCAGTTCTTC
CDR3: CASITGGPHEQFF

size: many
J: TRBJ1-2
D: TRBD1
V: TRBV7-8
DNA: TGTGCCAGCAGCTTAGCACAGGGGGGCTATGGCTACACCTTC
CDR3: CASSLAQGGYGYTF

size: many
J: TRBJ2-1
D: TRBD2
V: TRBV29-1
DNA: TGCAGCGTTTCCGCTGCTTTGGTAGCGGGGAATGAGCAGTTCTTC
CDR3: CSVSAALVAGNEQFF

size: .
J: TRBJ1-6
D: TRBD1
V: TRBV18
DNA: TGTGCCAGCTCGCAACAGGGGGCAAGGGACTATTCACCCCTCCACTTT
CDR3: CASSQQGARDYSPLHF

size: .
J: TRBJ2-1
D: .
V: TRBV5-1
DNA: TGCGCCAGCAGCCTAAGGGGTAGCACCTACAATGAGCAGTTCTTC
CDR3: CASSLRGSTYNEQFF

size: many
J: TRBJ2-1
D: .
V: TRBV27
DNA: TGTGCCAGCAGCGACCTTCCGGGGGCCTCCTACAATGAGCAGTTCTTC
CDR3: CASSDLPGASYNEQFF